This T cell receptor (beta chain) was recovered during a study of blood T cell repertoires in COVID-19. The overall study: Spain, Italy and the United States supplied samples that represented acute and convalescent COVID-19. Sources were T cells, B-cell-depleted T cells, or PBMCs; the material itself was cDNA or gDNA.

There are a few counts of this clone. Per the authors' pipeline: How many nucleated cells were present was estimated from reference gene primer amplification. Data came from immunoSEQ multiplex PCR; TCRdb stores just in-frame clones and leaves some out. V and J calls and clone size are those listed in that table; D and trimming were worked out from the DNA. The repertoire has fewer than 250,000 clones, 75% to 85% of them found once; the top ten carry around 7%. This receptor was taken from a woman in her forties or fifties with acute or convalescent COVID-19. The sequencing sample was made of peripheral blood.

DNA for the CDR3: TGCGCCAGCAGCCAAGAAATGTCGGTGAACAATCAGCCCCAGCATTTT. It translates to CASSQEMSVNNQPQHF. The V gene is TRBV4-3, the J gene TRBJ1-5; no firm D call. Germline CDR1 is LGHNA and CDR2 is YSLEER. The CDR3 contains 16 residues. V lost 0 bases and J lost 3, with 12 bases in between.